The clone carrying this T cell receptor (beta chain) appeared a few times. As yet, its antigen is unknown. The CDR3 contains 16 residues. The V and J ends lost 4 bases and 4 bases, in that order; junction bases with no gene match: 10. Germline CDR1 reads MNHNY; CDR2 reads SVGAGI (reference sequence). Individual cDNA molecules were tagged with unique molecular identifiers. In TCRdb, the 5' RACE reads were re-called with MiXCR into one record per CDR3 protein. The sample shows tens of thousands of distinct CDR3 sequences, 8.7% of them seen only once. The entry originates in a study of early T cells in non-severe SARS-CoV-2 infection. Study summary: Sequenced bulk RNA came from whole blood that was unsorted, and chains were unpaired. The study, taken as a whole, reports: There was a bias toward anti-spike CD8 responses in VDJdb matching, which missed private and CD4 specificities.

This clonotype was sampled from an adult who was a healthcare worker with PCR-confirmed SARS-CoV-2 infection or an uninfected control (not recorded which). The V call is TRBV6-6, the J call TRBJ2-3; 8 nucleotides line up with TRBD1. Sequenced material: whole blood, taken at baseline. CDR3: CASSSWTGSNADTQYF. In DNA form, the CDR3 reads TGTGCCAGCAGTTCATGGACAGGGAGTAATGCAGATACGCAGTATTTT.